The 18 T cell receptor beta chains given below trace back to one sample, sequenced in a study of T cell repertoires in cytomegalovirus infection. TCRdb re-called the reads with MiXCR, one entry per CDR3 protein. The data show about 150,000 distinct CDR3 sequences, 23% seen once. Source material: PBMCs. Source of these receptors: a human donor in good health (CMV status not recorded). Some clones in this sample may be carry-over from other donors' samples.

This clonotype was seen repeatedly, ten times or more. The rearrangement joins TRBV7-6 to TRBJ2-1; 13 positions match TRBD2. Losses at the gene ends were 5 bases for V and 6 bases for J; bases not matched to a gene: 10. Per germline, CDR1 SGHVS and CDR2 FNYEAQ. This CDR3 has 17 residues. The CDR3 here is CASSPRTSGSRGNEQFF. In DNA form, the CDR3 reads TGTGCCAGCAGCCCAAGGACTAGCGGGAGTCGGGGCAATGAGCAGTTCTTC. The variable domain in full, completed from reference TRBV7-6 and TRBJ2-1, reads GAGVSQSPRYKVTKRGQDVALRCDPISGHVSLYWYRQALGQGPEFLTYFNYEAQQDKSGLPNDRFSAERPEGSISTLTIQRTEQRDSAMYRCASSPRTSGSRGNEQFFGPGTRLTVL.

This clonotype was seen repeatedly, ten times or more. This sequence joins TRBV7-2 and TRBJ1-2; D is possibly TRBD1 (5 bases). This CDR3 has 17 residues. Germline CDR1 SGHTA, CDR2 FQGNSA. Trimming pared 1 base from V and 4 bases from J, leaving 19 bases between. The CDR3 DNA reads as TGTGCCAGCAGCTTAGAGGCCAGGGCGACTCCGGCCTATGGCTACACCTTC. This translates into CASSLEARATPAYGYTF.

This clonotype was observed at least ten times. V gene TRBV7-2 combines with J gene TRBJ2-5, with 7 bases lining up with TRBD2. The J segment lost 5 bases and the V segment lost 2 bases, leaving 2 bases of the junction unmatched. Germline CDR1 reads SGHTA; CDR2 reads FQGNSA. The CDR3 has 13 residues. The chain's CDR3 is CASSLNGGETQYF. The CDR3, as DNA: TGTGCCAGCAGCTTAAACGGGGGGGAGACCCAGTACTTC.

The chain employs TRBV27 and TRBJ1-5; D perhaps matches TRBD1 (5 bases). Germline V CDR1 and CDR2: MNHEY, SMNVEV (reference sequence). The CDR3 has 16 amino acids. Trimming cost V 3 bases and J 2 bases, with 14 bases left between them. CDR3 protein: CASSFLTAGGNQPQHF. The DNA of the CDR3 is TGTGCCAGCAGTTTTCTGACAGCCGGTGGCAATCAGCCCCAGCATTTT.

The sample holds a few counts of this clonotype. J is TRBJ2-3 and V is TRBV11-1, with 10 bases aligning to TRBD2. V lost 5 bases, J lost 2 bases, and 7 bases stayed unmatched. CDR3 length equals 16 residues. Germline V gene sequence: CDR1 SGHAT, CDR2 FQDESV (reference sequence). CDR3 sequence: CASSPLLAGSTDTQYF. The CDR3 DNA reads TGTGCCAGCAGCCCCCTACTAGCGGGATCCACAGATACGCAGTATTTT.

Ten or more counts support this clonotype. The rearrangement uses TRBV7-2 and TRBJ2-7, with D uncertain. CDR1 is SGHTA, CDR2 FQGNSA, per germline. The V end was cut by 5 bases, the J end by 4 bases, with 12 bases between. The CDR3 covers 13 residues. The CDR3 bases are TGTGCCAGCAGCCTCGGTGGGGTTTACGAGCAGTACTTC. Translating gives CASSLGGVYEQYF.

Points on this clonotype: This sequence may be a read error, since a much larger clone differs from it by one base. The gene calls are TRBV7-2 and TRBJ2-4, with D perhaps assigned TRBD1 or TRBD2 (6 bases each). The CDR3 contains 12 residues. Per germline, CDR1 SGHTA and CDR2 FQGNSA. CDR3 DNA: TGTCCCAGCAGCTTAGGGGGGACTCCCAGGTACTTC. Its protein is CPSSLGGTPRYF.

This clonotype showed up just a few times. This chain connects TRBV2 to TRBJ1-2, with 7 bases that match TRBD1. The germline gives CDR1 SNHLY, CDR2 FYNNEI. CDR3 length equals 14 residues. V dropped 4 bases and J dropped 2; count of bases not matched to a gene: 4. Here the CDR3 reads CASSGTGWNYGYTF. CDR3 DNA: TGTGCCAGCAGTGGGACAGGCTGGAACTATGGCTACACCTTC.

This clonotype occurred a few times. This sequence joins TRBV12-3 or TRBV12-4 and TRBJ1-2, with D possibly being TRBD1 (6 bases). The V and J ends lost 5 bases and 0 bases respectively, with 10 bases between them. This CDR3 is built from 14 residues. The CDR3 is CASSRQGTNYGYTF. The CDR3 DNA follows: TGTGCCAGCAGTCGCCAGGGGACTAACTATGGCTACACCTTC.

The V gene is TRBV27, the J gene TRBJ1-2; TRBD1 aligns across 9 bases. This CDR3 is built from 14 residues. V was pared by 5 bases and J by 5 bases, with 6 bases of the junction left unmatched. Germline CDR1 and CDR2: MNHEY and SMNVEV (reference sequence). CDR3 coding DNA: TGTGCCAGCAGTACCCGGGACAGGGCTTATGGCTACACCTTC. Protein sequence: CASSTRDRAYGYTF.

The chain is built from TRBV7-9 and TRBJ2-1, with 7 bases lining up with TRBD1. Germline V CDR1 and CDR2: SEHNR, FQNEAQ (reference sequence). V gave up 1 base and J gave up 3 bases; unmatched junction bases: 3. The CDR3 contains 15 residues. CDR3 amino acids: CASSLGDSVYNEQFF. In DNA form, the CDR3 reads TGTGCCAGCAGCTTAGGGGACAGCGTCTACAATGAGCAGTTCTTC.

This clonotype was seen a few times. This chain joins TRBV15 and TRBJ1-1, with D perhaps matching TRBD1 (6 bases). CDR1 and CDR2 from the germline V gene are LNHNV and YYDKDF (reference sequence). The CDR3 has 17 residues. V was clipped by 1 base and J by 1 base, with 16 bases between them. The CDR3 nucleotides are TGTGCCACCAGCAGAGGAGACCGATACAGGGCGAACACTGAAGCTTTCTTT. The encoded protein is CATSRGDRYRANTEAFF.

The J gene is TRBJ2-1, the V gene TRBV7-2; either TRBD1 or TRBD2 may fit D (5 bases each). The CDR3 spans 14 residues. Looked up from germline, CDR1 is SGHTA and CDR2 is FQGNSA. V lost 8 bases and J 4 bases, leaving 15 bases between the germline ends. The CDR3 coding sequence is TGTGCCAGCCGCCGGGACCTCTTGTACAATGAGCAGTTCTTC. Translated, it gives CASRRDLLYNEQFF.

This clonotype was found many times. The J gene is TRBJ1-1, the V gene TRBV12-3 or TRBV12-4; 7 nucleotides align to TRBD1. The CDR3 is 14 residues long. V gave up 1 base and J gave up 3 bases; unmatched junction bases: 2. The DNA of the CDR3 is TGTGCCAGCAGTTTAGACGGGACAGACACTGAAGCTTTCTTT. Amino acid sequence: CASSLDGTDTEAFF.

This chain links TRBV15 with TRBJ2-1, with D possibly TRBD1 on 5 matching bases. The V and J ends lost 6 bases and 0 bases respectively, with 12 bases between them. This CDR3 contains 15 residues. Germline V gives CDR1 LNHNV, CDR2 YYDKDF (reference sequence). For the CDR3, the DNA is TGTGCCACCAGGTCAGGGCCAAGCTCCTACAATGAGCAGTTCTTC. Its translation: CATRSGPSSYNEQFF.

The gene calls are TRBV29-1 and TRBJ2-7; D possibly uses TRBD1 or TRBD2 (6 bases each). CDR3 length: 15 amino acids. Germline V gene lookup returns CDR1 SQVTM and CDR2 ANQGSEA. V lost 4 bases and J lost 6, with 22 bases in between. The CDR3 loop is CSVGWRGDSIGEQYF. The DNA for the CDR3 is TGCAGCGTTGGTTGGAGGGGGGACTCGATCGGCGAGCAGTACTTC.

This clonotype was seen many times. Here the CDR3 reads CASTGGAYSPLHF. DNA of the CDR3: TGTGCCAGCACAGGGGGCGCGTATTCACCCCTCCACTTT. The chain uses TRBV7-2 and TRBJ1-6, with 8 bases that match TRBD1. V was pared by 7 bases and J by 8 bases, with 4 bases of the junction left unmatched. Germline CDR1 reads SGHTA; CDR2 reads FQGNSA. The CDR3 spans 13 residues.

This clonotype has a count of ten or more. The rearrangement links TRBV7-2 to TRBJ2-3; 7 positions match TRBD2. With V trimmed by 7 bases and J by 2 bases, 6 bases remained unmatched. The CDR3 is 14 amino acids. Germline CDR1 and CDR2: SGHTA and FQGNSA. The CDR3, as DNA: TGTGCCAGCACCAAAGCGGGGCCCACAGATACGCAGTATTTT. Its protein product is CASTKAGPTDTQYF.